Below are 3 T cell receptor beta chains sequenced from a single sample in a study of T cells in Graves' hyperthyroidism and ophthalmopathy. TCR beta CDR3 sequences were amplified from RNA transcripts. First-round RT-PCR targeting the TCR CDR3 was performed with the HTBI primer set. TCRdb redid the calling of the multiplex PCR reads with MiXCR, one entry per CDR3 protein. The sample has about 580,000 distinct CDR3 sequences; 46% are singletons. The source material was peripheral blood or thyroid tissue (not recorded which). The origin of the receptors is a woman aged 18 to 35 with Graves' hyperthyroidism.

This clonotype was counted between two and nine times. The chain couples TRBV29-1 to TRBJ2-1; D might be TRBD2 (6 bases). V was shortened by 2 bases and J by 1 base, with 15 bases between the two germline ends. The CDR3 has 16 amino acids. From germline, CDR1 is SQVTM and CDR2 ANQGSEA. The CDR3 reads CSVERASAQSYNEQFF. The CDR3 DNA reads TGCAGCGTTGAAAGGGCTAGCGCGCAATCCTACAATGAGCAGTTCTTC.

The CDR3 DNA sequence: TGTGCCACTTCGACAGGGCGCTATGGCTACACCTTC. Encoded protein: CATSTGRYGYTF. This chain uses TRBV15 with TRBJ1-2, with 7 bases aligning to TRBD1. V gave up 9 bases and J gave up 4 bases; unmatched junction bases: 5. The germline CDR1 and CDR2 sequences are LNHNV and YYDKDF (reference sequence). The CDR3 has 12 amino acids.

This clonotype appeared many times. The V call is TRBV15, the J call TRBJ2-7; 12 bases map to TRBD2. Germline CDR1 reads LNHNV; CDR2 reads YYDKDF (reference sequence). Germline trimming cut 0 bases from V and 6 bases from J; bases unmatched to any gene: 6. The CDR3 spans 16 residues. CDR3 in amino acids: CATSRDQSSGRGEQYF. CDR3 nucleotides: TGTGCCACCAGCAGAGATCAGTCTAGCGGGAGGGGCGAGCAGTACTTC.